This passage covers 23 T cell receptor beta chains from one sample sequenced in a study of cytomegalovirus exposure and HLA in healthy donors. PCR involved 60 Vbeta and 13 Jbeta primers. TCRdb keeps only in-frame clones here, not all; method: immunoSEQ multiplex PCR. The sample records roughly 180,000 clones, around 76% being singletons. The specimen was PBMCs. Receptors were obtained from a man aged 40-49 years in good health and CMV-seronegative.

CDR3 amino acids: CASNRGLNTEAFF. CDR3 coding DNA: TGTGCCAGCAATCGGGGTTTGAACACTGAAGCTTTCTTT. This chain joins TRBV28 and TRBJ1-1; D is undetermined. The germline V gene encodes CDR1 MDHEN and CDR2 SYDVKM. The CDR3 is 13 residues long. V shed 7 bases and J shed 0 bases, with 9 bases lying between them.

This chain joins TRBV28 and TRBJ1-5; TRBD1 matches 8 bases. V trimming: 5 bases; J trimming: 1 base; junction bases outside the gene matches: 7. There are 16 residues in the CDR3. CDR1 and CDR2 (germline): MDHEN, SYDVKM. This CDR3 is CASSPHRGASNQPQHF. The CDR3 coding sequence is TGTGCCAGCAGTCCGCACAGGGGGGCGAGCAATCAGCCCCAGCATTTT.

CDR3 sequence (DNA): TGTGCCAGCAGCTTGGCCAATTTAGCGGGGGGGAAGACAGATACGCAGTATTTT. Its translation is CASSLANLAGGKTDTQYF. The V call is TRBV5-4, the J call TRBJ2-3; 11 positions match TRBD2. Trimming cost V 0 bases and J 3 bases; bases outside gene matches: 9. In germline, CDR1 is SGHNT, CDR2 YYREEE (reference sequence). The CDR3 loop spans 18 amino acids.

This clone was detected only once. V gene TRBV5-6 combines with J gene TRBJ2-5, with TRBD1 matching 9 bases. Germline V gene sequence: CDR1 SGHDT, CDR2 YYEEEE. The CDR3 contains 15 residues. V lost 0 bases and J lost 2; bases outside the gene matches: 2. CDR3 loop: CASSLGGTGQETQYF. CDR3 sequence (DNA): TGTGCCAGCAGCTTGGGCGGGACAGGGCAAGAGACCCAGTACTTC.

V usage is TRBV9 and J usage is TRBJ2-7; the D is unclear. This CDR3 region has 15 residues. CDR1 is SGDLS, CDR2 YYNGEE, per germline. Trimming shortened V by 4 bases and J by 2 bases, and 16 bases separated the two germline ends. CDR3 amino acids: CASSPEPLSAYEQYF. The CDR3 DNA reads TGTGCCAGCAGCCCCGAACCCTTATCGGCCTACGAGCAGTACTTC.

The chain is built from TRBV2 and TRBJ2-4, with D unclear. The CDR3 covers 18 residues. Germline CDR1 is SNHLY and CDR2 is FYNNEI. V was clipped by 5 bases and J by 0 bases, with 20 bases between them. DNA of the CDR3: TGTGCCAGCAGTCAGGCCTCCGTTGCACTCTTAGCCAAAAACATTCAGTACTTC. It encodes CASSQASVALLAKNIQYF.

This clone was recorded once. The V call is TRBV5-1, the J call TRBJ1-3, with TRBD1 as a possible D gene (6 bases). Trimming took 5 bases from V and 1 from J, leaving 19 bases between them. Germline-derived CDR1 and CDR2 are SGHRS and YFSETQ. The CDR3 loop spans 17 amino acids. CDR3 loop: CASSPGHRAESGNTIYF. Written as DNA, the CDR3 is TGCGCCAGCAGTCCCGGGCACAGGGCAGAATCTGGAAACACCATATATTTT.

The rearrangement uses TRBV19 and TRBJ2-2; 12 bases fit TRBD2. Trimming took 2 bases from V and 0 from J; bases not matched to a gene: 4. This CDR3 has 18 residues. Germline CDR1 and CDR2: LNHDA and SQIVND (reference sequence). CDR3 sequence reads: CASSIPSGRASNTGELFF. In DNA, the CDR3 is TGTGCCAGTAGTATACCTAGCGGGAGGGCCTCGAACACCGGGGAGCTGTTTTTT.

The chain employs TRBV30 and TRBJ2-7; possible D gene TRBD2, 6 bases. Germline V CDR1 and CDR2: GTSNPN, SVGIG (reference sequence). CDR3 length: 14 residues. Trimming removed 5 bases at V and 0 bases at J, with 14 bases between. The CDR3 DNA sequence: TGTGCCTGGTGTAGGAGGGCCTCCTCCTACGAGCAGTACTTC. This encodes CAWCRRASSYEQYF.

The chain employs TRBV5-1 and TRBJ2-5; no firm D call. V was trimmed by 4 bases and J by 1 base, leaving 17 bases between them. Germline V gives CDR1 SGHRS, CDR2 YFSETQ. This CDR3 comprises 16 residues. The CDR3 sequence is CASSPELFTFQETQYF. As DNA, the CDR3 is TGCGCCAGCAGCCCTGAACTATTCACATTCCAAGAGACCCAGTACTTC.

The sample holds a few counts of this clone. This chain uses TRBV9 with TRBJ1-1; possible D gene TRBD1, 5 bases. Trimming took 0 bases from V and 6 from J, leaving 18 bases between them. This CDR3 region has 16 residues. CDR1 is SGDLS, CDR2 YYNGEE, per germline. CDR3 protein: CASSVDPGGTRAEAFF. The CDR3 DNA is TGTGCCAGCAGCGTAGACCCGGGGGGGACGCGGGCTGAAGCTTTCTTT.

The chain employs TRBV7-3 and TRBJ2-1, with TRBD2 matching 11 bases. In germline, CDR1 is SGHTA, CDR2 FQGTGA. Trimming took 2 bases from V and 6 from J; bases not matched to a gene: 3. The CDR3 totals 15 residues. CDR3 region: CASSLLAGGSNEQFF. As DNA, the CDR3 is TGTGCCAGCAGCTTACTAGCGGGGGGTAGCAATGAGCAGTTCTTC.

V gene TRBV28 combines with J gene TRBJ2-3, with 8 nucleotides matching TRBD1. CDR3 length equals 14 residues. V was clipped by 5 bases and J by 8 bases; unmatched bases: 9. From germline, CDR1 is MDHEN and CDR2 SYDVKM. CDR3 loop: CASSPRTGRGTQYF. CDR3 sequence (DNA): TGTGCCAGCAGTCCGCGGACAGGGAGAGGTACGCAGTATTTT.

This sequence joins TRBV9 and TRBJ2-5, with D maybe TRBD2 (6 bases). Germline CDR1 and CDR2: SGDLS and YYNGEE. Trimming cost V 0 bases and J 3 bases, with 12 bases left between them. The CDR3 spans 15 residues. CDR3 sequence: CASSVVGGEKETQYF. The CDR3 DNA sequence: TGTGCCAGCAGCGTAGTAGGAGGGGAAAAAGAGACCCAGTACTTC. The full variable domain, in which reference TRBV9 and TRBJ2-5 provide the parts outside the CDR3, is DSGVTQTPKHLITATGQRVTLRCSPRSGDLSVYWYQQSLDQGLQFLIQYYNGEERAKGNILERFSAQQFPDLHSELNLSSLELGDSALYFCASSVVGGEKETQYFGPGTRLLVL.

About this clone: This specimen includes other DNA sequences encoding the same CDR3. The chain uses TRBV4-1 and TRBJ1-5; TRBD1 agrees at 7 bases. CDR3 length: 15 amino acids. Germline loops: CDR1 MGHRA, CDR2 YSYEKL. V shed 1 base, J shed 7 bases, and the junction held 7 bases outside the gene matches. This CDR3 reads CASSQGFGRGQPQHF. CDR3 nucleotides: TGCGCCAGCAGCCAAGGGTTTGGCAGGGGGCAGCCCCAGCATTTT.

V usage is TRBV7-9 and J usage is TRBJ1-1; no definite D call. The V and J ends lost 3 bases and 7 bases respectively, with 9 bases between them. Germline V gene lookup returns CDR1 SEHNR and CDR2 FQNEAQ (reference sequence). CDR3 length: 12 amino acids. The CDR3 bases are TGTGCCAGCAGCTTTGGCGGCGTTGAAGCTTTCTTT. Translation: CASSFGGVEAFF.

This rearrangement joins TRBV28 to TRBJ2-5; 7 bases are a match to TRBD1. CDR3 size: 16 residues. Germline loops: CDR1 MDHEN, CDR2 SYDVKM. Germline trimming cut 2 bases from V and 0 bases from J; bases unmatched to any gene: 6. The CDR3 DNA reads as TGTGCCAGCAGTTTACGGACAGGAAGGTACCAAGAGACCCAGTACTTC. Amino acids: CASSLRTGRYQETQYF.

This clone was observed a single time. The chain couples TRBV7-2 to TRBJ2-1; a possible D gene is TRBD2 (6 bases). CDR3 length: 16 residues. V was pared by 4 bases and J by 6 bases, with 19 bases between. Germline CDR1 and CDR2: SGHTA and FQGNSA. In DNA, the CDR3 is TGTGCCAGCAGCTCGAGTAGCGGCATACGGTCCAATGAGCAGTTCTTC. Amino acids: CASSSSSGIRSNEQFF.

The V and J genes are TRBV11-3 and TRBJ2-5; possibly TRBD2 for D (7 bases). CDR3 length: 16 residues. Trimming removed 4 bases from V and 2 bases from J, with 17 bases in between. Germline values: CDR1 SGHNT, CDR2 YENEEA. For the CDR3, the DNA is TGTGCCAGCAGCTCCTGGGGGGGGGCGGAGCAAGAGACCCAGTACTTC. Translation gives CASSSWGGAEQETQYF.

V and J are TRBV7-9 and TRBJ2-1; D remains ambiguous. Trimming removed 2 bases from V and 5 bases from J, with 10 bases in between. Germline V gives CDR1 SEHNR, CDR2 FQNEAQ (reference sequence). The length of the CDR3 is 14 residues. The CDR3 bases are TGTGCCAGCAGCTTAAATAGTCGTGACAATGAGCAGTTCTTC. Protein: CASSLNSRDNEQFF.

The chain recombines TRBV5-4 with TRBJ2-1; D may be TRBD2 (6 bases). Looked up from germline, CDR1 is SGHNT and CDR2 is YYREEE (reference sequence). The V and J ends lost 0 bases and 10 bases respectively, with 8 bases between them. The CDR3 is made up of 12 amino acids. The CDR3 sequence: CASSLAGGEQFF. CDR3 DNA: TGTGCCAGCAGCTTGGCCGGAGGGGAGCAGTTCTTC. The full variable domain, in which reference TRBV5-4 and TRBJ2-1 provide the parts outside the CDR3, is ETGVTQSPTHLIKTRGQQVTLRCSSQSGHNTVSWYQQALGQGPQFIFQYYREEENGRGNFPPRFSGLQFPNYSSELNVNALELDDSALYLCASSLAGGEQFFGPGTRLTVL.

The chain employs TRBV2 and TRBJ2-7, with TRBD1 as a possible D gene (5 bases). Germline V gives CDR1 SNHLY, CDR2 FYNNEI. The V and J ends lost 5 bases and 3 bases respectively, with 20 bases between them. The CDR3 totals 16 residues. The CDR3 is CASSPNRPMRGYEQYF. The CDR3 nucleotides are TGTGCCAGCAGTCCCAACAGGCCCATGAGAGGCTACGAGCAGTACTTC.

This clone is a singleton in its sample. The gene calls are TRBV7-2 and TRBJ1-2; D perhaps matches TRBD1 (5 bases). There are 12 residues in the CDR3. With 2 bases removed from V and 12 bases from J, the gap between germline ends came to 13 bases. CDR1 and CDR2 (germline): SGHTA, FQGNSA. In DNA form, the CDR3 reads TGTGCCAGCAGCTTATCGAAGCAGGGCCACACCTTC. Translated, it gives CASSLSKQGHTF.